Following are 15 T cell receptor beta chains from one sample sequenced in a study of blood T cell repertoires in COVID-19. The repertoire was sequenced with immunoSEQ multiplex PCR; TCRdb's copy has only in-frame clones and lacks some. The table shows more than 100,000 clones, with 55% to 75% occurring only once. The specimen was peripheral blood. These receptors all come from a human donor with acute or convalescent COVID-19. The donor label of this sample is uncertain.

CDR3 protein: CASSLGPGNYGYTF. CDR3 in DNA: TGTGCCAGCAGCTTGGGGCCAGGGAACTATGGCTACACCTTC. The V call is TRBV5-8, the J call TRBJ1-2, with D perhaps matching TRBD1 (5 bases). The CDR3 consists of 14 residues. Trimming took off 0 bases at V and 2 bases at J, with 8 bases between the two ends. Per the germline V gene, CDR1 is SGHTS and CDR2 is YDEGEE.

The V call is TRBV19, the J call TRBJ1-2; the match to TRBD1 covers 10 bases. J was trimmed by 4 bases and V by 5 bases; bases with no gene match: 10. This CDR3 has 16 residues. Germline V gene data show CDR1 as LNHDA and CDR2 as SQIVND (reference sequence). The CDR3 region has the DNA TGTGCCAGTAGTTCTTCTGGGACAGGGGTCGCCTATGGCTACACCTTC. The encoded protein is CASSSSGTGVAYGYTF. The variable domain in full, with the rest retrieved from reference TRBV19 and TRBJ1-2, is DGGITQSPKYLFRKEGQNVTLSCEQNLNHDAMYWYRQDPGQGLRLIYYSQIVNDFQKGDIAEGYSVSREKKESFPLTVTSAQKNPTAFYLCASSSSGTGVAYGYTFGSGTRLTVV.

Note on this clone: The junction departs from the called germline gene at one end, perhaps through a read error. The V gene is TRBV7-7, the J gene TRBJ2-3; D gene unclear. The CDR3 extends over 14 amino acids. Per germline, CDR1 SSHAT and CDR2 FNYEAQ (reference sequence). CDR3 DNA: TGTGCTAGCAGCCGCGGTGGTGGAACAGATACGCAGTATTTT. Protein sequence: CASSRGGGTDTQYF. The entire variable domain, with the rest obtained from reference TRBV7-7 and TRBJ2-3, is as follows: GAGVSQSPRYKVTKRGQDVTLRCDPISSHATLYWYQQALGQGPEFLTYFNYEAQPDKSGLPSDRFSAERPEGSISTLTIQRTEQRDSAMYRCASSRGGGTDTQYFGPGTRLTVL.

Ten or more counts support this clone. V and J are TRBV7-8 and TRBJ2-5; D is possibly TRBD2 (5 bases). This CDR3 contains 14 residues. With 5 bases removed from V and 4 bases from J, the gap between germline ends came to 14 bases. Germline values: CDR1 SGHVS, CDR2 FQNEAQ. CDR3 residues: CASSPAGIPETQYF. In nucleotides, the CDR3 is TGTGCCAGCAGCCCAGCCGGGATCCCAGAGACCCAGTACTTC.

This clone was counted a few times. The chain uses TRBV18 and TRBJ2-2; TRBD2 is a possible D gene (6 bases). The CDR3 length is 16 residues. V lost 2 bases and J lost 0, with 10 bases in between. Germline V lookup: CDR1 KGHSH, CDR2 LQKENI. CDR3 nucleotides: TGTGCCAGCTCACCATTGGAGGGGTCGAACACCGGGGAGCTGTTTTTT. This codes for CASSPLEGSNTGELFF.

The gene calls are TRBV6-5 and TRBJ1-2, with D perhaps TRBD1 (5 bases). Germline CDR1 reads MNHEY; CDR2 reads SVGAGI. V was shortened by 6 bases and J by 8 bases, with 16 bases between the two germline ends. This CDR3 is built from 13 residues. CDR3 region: CASRLETEAGYTF. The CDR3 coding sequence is TGTGCCAGCAGACTGGAGACAGAGGCAGGCTACACCTTC.

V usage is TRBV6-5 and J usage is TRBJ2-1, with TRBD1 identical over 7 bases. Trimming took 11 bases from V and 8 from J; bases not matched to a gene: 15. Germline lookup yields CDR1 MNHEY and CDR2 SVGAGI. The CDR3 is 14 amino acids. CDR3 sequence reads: CAGAQTGSLDEQFF. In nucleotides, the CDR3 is TGTGCCGGGGCTCAGACAGGGAGTCTGGATGAGCAGTTCTTC.

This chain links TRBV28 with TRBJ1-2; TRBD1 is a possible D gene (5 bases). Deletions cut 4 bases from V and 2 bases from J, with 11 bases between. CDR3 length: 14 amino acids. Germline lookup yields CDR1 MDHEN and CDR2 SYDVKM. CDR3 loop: CASSSPRGNYGYTF. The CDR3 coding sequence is TGTGCCAGCAGTTCTCCCCGGGGGAACTATGGCTACACCTTC.

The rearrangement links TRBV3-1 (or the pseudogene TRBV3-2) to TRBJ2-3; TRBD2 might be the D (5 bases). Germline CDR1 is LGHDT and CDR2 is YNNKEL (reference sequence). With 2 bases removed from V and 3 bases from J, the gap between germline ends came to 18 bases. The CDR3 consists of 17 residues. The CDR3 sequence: CASSQLGSSPLTDTQYF. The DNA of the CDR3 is TGTGCCAGCAGCCAATTAGGGAGTAGCCCCCTAACAGATACGCAGTATTTT.

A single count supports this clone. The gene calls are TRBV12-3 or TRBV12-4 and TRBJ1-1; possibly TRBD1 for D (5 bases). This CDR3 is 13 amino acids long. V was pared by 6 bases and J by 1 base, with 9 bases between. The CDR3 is CASSPGGNTEAFF. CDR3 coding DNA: TGTGCCAGCAGCCCGGGGGGGAACACTGAAGCTTTCTTT.

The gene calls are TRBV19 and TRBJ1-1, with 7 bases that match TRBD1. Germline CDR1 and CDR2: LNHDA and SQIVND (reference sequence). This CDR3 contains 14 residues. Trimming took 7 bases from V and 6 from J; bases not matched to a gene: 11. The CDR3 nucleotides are TGTGCCAGTACCGAGACAGGGTCGATCCCTGAAGCTTTCTTT. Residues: CASTETGSIPEAFF. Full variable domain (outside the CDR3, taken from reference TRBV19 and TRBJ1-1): DGGITQSPKYLFRKEGQNVTLSCEQNLNHDAMYWYRQDPGQGLRLIYYSQIVNDFQKGDIAEGYSVSREKKESFPLTVTSAQKNPTAFYLCASTETGSIPEAFFGQGTRLTVV.

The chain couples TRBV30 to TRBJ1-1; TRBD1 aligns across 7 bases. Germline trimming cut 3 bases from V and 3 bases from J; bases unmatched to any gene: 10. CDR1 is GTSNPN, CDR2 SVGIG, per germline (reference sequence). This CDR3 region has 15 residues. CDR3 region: CAWSTTGQLYTEAFF. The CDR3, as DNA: TGTGCCTGGAGCACCACGGGACAGCTGTACACTGAAGCTTTCTTT.

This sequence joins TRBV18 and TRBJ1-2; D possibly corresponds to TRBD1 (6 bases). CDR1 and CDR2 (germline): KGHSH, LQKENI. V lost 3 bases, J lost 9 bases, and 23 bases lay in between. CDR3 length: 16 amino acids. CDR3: CASSPRGWDTGGSYTF. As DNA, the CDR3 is TGTGCCAGCTCACCCCGGGGATGGGACACCGGAGGTAGCTACACCTTC.

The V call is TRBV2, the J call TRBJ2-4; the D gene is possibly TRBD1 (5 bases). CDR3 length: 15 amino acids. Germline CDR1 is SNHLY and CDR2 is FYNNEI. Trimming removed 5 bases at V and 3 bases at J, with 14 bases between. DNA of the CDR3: TGTGCCAGCAGTCCTACAGGTCTTAACAAAAACATTCAGTACTTC. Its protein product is CASSPTGLNKNIQYF.

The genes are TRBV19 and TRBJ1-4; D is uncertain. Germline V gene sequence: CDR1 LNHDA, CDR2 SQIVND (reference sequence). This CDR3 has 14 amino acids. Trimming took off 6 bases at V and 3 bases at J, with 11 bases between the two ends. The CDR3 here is CASSEGSSNEKLFF. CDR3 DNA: TGTGCCAGTAGCGAGGGCAGCTCTAATGAAAAACTGTTTTTT.